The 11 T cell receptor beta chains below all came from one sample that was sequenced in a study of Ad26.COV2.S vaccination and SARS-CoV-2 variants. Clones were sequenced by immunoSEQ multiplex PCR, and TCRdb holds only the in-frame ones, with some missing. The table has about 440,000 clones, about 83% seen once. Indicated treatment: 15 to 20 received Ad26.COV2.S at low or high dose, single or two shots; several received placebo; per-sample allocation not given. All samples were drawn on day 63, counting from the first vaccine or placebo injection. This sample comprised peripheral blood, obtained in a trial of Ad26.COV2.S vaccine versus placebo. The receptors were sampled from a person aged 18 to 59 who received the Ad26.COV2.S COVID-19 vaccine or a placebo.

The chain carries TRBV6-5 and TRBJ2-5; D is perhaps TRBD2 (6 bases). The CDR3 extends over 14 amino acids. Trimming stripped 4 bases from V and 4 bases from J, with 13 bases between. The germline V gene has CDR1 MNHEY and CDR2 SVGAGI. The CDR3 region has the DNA TGTGCCAGCAGTTCGACTAGTCGGAGAGAGACCCAGTACTTC. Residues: CASSSTSRRETQYF.

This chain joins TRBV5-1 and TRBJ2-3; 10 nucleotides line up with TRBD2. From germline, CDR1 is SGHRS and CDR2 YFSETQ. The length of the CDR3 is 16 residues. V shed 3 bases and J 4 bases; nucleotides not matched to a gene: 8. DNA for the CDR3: TGCGCCAGCAGCTCGAGACTAGCGGGCCGGGCAGATACGCAGTATTTT. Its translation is CASSSRLAGRADTQYF. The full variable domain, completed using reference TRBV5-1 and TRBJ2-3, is KAGVTQTPRYLIKTRGQQVTLSCSPISGHRSVSWYQQTPGQGLQFLFEYFSETQRNKGNFPGRFSGRQFSNSRSEMNVSTLELGDSALYLCASSSRLAGRADTQYFGPGTRLTVL.

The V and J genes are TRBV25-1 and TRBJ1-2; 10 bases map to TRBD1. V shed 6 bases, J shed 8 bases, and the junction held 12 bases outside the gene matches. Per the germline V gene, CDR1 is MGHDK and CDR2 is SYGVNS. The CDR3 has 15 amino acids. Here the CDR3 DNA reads TGTGCCAGCAGACAAACCGGGACAGGGGTGAACGGCTACACCTTC. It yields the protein CASRQTGTGVNGYTF.

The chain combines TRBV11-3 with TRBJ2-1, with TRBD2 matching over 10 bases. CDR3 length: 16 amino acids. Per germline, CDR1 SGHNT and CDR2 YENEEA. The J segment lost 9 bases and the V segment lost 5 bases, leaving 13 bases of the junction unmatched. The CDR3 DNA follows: TGTGCCAGCAGCCCCAGCGGGAGGGGGAGATTAGGTGAGCAGTTCTTC. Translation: CASSPSGRGRLGEQFF.

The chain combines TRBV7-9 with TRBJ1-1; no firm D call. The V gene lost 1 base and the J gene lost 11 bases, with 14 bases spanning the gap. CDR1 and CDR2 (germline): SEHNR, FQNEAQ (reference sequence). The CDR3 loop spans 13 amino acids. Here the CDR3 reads CASSLGPQSGAFF. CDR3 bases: TGTGCCAGCAGCTTAGGGCCTCAGAGTGGGGCTTTCTTT.

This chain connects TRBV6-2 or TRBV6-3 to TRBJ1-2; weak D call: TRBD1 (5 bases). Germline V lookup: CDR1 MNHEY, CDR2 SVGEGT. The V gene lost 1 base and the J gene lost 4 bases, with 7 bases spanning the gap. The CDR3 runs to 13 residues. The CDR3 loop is CASSYLDSYGYTF. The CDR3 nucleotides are TGTGCCAGCAGTTACTTAGACAGCTATGGCTACACCTTC.

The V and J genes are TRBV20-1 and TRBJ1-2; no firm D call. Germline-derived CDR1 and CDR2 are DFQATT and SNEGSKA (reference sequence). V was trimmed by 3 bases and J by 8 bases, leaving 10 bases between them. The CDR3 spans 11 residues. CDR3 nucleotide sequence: TGCAGTGCTAGCCGTCTTAAGGGCTACACCTTC. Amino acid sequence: CSASRLKGYTF.

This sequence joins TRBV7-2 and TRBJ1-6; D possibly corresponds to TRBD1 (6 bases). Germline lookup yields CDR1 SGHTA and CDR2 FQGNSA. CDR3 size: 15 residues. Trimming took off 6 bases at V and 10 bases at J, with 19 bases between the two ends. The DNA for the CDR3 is TGTGCCAGCAGGGGAGGGGGACGATTAGGATCACCCCTCCACTTT. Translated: CASRGGGRLGSPLHF.

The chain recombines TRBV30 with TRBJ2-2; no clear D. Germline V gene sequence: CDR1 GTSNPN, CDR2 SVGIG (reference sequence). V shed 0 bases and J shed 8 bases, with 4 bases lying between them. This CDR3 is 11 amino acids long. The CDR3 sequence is CAWSVRGELFF. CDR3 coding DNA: TGTGCCTGGAGTGTTCGGGGGGAGCTGTTTTTT.

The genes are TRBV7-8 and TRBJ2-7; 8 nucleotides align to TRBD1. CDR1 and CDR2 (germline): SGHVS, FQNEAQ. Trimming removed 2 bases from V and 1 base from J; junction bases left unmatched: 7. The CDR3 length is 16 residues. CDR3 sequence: CASSLPPGQASYEQYF. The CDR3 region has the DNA TGTGCCAGCAGCTTACCACCGGGACAGGCATCCTACGAGCAGTACTTC.

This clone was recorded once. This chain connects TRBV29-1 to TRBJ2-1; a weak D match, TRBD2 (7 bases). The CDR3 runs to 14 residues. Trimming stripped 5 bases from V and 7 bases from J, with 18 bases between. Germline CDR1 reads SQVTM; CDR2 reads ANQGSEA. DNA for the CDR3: TGCAGCGTTTACGGAGGGGGACTAAGGAATGAGCAGTTCTTC. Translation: CSVYGGGLRNEQFF.